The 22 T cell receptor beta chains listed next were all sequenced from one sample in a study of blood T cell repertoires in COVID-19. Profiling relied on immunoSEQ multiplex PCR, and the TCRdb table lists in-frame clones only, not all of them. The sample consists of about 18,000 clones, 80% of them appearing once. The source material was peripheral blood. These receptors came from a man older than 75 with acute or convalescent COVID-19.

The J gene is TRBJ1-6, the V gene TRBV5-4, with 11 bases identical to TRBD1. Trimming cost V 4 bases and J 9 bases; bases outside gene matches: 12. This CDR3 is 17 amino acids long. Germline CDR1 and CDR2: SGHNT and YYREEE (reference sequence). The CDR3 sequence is CASSDRDRGYLGSPLHF. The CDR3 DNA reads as TGTGCCAGCAGCGACCGGGACAGGGGGTACCTAGGTTCACCCCTCCACTTT.

In DNA, the CDR3 is TGTGCCAGCTCATCCCTAGCTAAACGAGCCAAAAACATTCAGTACTTC. It yields the protein CASSSLAKRAKNIQYF. J is TRBJ2-4 and V is TRBV18; D might be TRBD2 (5 bases). In germline, CDR1 is KGHSH, CDR2 LQKENI. The CDR3 extends over 16 amino acids. V lost 5 bases and J 0 bases, leaving 14 bases between the germline ends.

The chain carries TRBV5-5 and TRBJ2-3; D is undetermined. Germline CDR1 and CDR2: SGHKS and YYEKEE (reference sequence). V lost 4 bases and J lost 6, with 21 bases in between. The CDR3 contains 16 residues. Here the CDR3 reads CASSPGYYQPQDTQYF. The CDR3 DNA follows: TGTGCCAGCAGCCCTGGGTACTACCAACCCCAGGATACGCAGTATTTT.

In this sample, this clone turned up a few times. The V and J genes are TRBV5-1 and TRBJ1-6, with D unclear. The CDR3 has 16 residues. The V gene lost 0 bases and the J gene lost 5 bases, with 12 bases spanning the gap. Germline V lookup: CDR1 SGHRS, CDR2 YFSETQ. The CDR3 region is CASSLGGPENNSPLHF. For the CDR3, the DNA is TGCGCCAGCAGCTTGGGAGGGCCGGAAAATAATTCACCCCTCCACTTT. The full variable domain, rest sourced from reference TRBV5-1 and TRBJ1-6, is KAGVTQTPRYLIKTRGQQVTLSCSPISGHRSVSWYQQTPGQGLQFLFEYFSETQRNKGNFPGRFSGRQFSNSRSEMNVSTLELGDSALYLCASSLGGPENNSPLHFGNGTRLTVT.

CDR3 sequence reads: CSVEDALRGRGNTIYF. The CDR3 bases are TGCAGCGTTGAAGACGCGCTCAGGGGCAGAGGAAACACCATATATTTT. The rearrangement joins TRBV29-1 to TRBJ1-3, with D maybe TRBD1 (6 bases). V gave up 0 bases and J gave up 4 bases, with 16 bases separating them. The CDR3 contains 16 residues. Germline V gene lookup returns CDR1 SQVTM and CDR2 ANQGSEA.

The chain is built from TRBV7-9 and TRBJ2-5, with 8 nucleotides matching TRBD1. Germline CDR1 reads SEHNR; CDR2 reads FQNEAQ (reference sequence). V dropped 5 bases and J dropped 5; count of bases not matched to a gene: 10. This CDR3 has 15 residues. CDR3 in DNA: TGTGCCAGCAGCCCCCAGGGGGCGCTAAGGGAGACCCAGTACTTC. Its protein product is CASSPQGALRETQYF.

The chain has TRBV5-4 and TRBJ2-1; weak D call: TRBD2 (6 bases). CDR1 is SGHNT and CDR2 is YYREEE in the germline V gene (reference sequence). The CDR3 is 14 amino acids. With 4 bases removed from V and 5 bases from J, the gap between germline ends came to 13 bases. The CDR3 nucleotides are TGTGCCAGCAGCCAACGACTAGAGCACAATGAGCAGTTCTTC. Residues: CASSQRLEHNEQFF. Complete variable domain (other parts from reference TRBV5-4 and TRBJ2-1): ETGVTQSPTHLIKTRGQQVTLRCSSQSGHNTVSWYQQALGQGPQFIFQYYREEENGRGNFPPRFSGLQFPNYSSELNVNALELDDSALYLCASSQRLEHNEQFFGPGTRLTVL.

The DNA for the CDR3 is TGCAGTGCTAGTTTCGGGCGGGGGAGCACAGATACGCAGTATTTT. It encodes CSASFGRGSTDTQYF. The rearrangement joins TRBV20-1 to TRBJ2-3, with TRBD2 identical over 7 bases. This CDR3 is built from 15 residues. The germline gives CDR1 DFQATT, CDR2 SNEGSKA (reference sequence). Germline trimming cut 3 bases from V and 0 bases from J; bases unmatched to any gene: 6.

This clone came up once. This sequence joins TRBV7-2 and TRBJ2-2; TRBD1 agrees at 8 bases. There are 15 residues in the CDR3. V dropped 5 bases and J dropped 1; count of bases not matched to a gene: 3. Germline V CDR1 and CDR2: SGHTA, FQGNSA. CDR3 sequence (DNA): TGTGCCAGCAGCAAGGGACAGGAGAACACCGGGGAGCTGTTTTTT. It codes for CASSKGQENTGELFF. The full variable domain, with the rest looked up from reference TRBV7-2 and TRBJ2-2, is GAGVSQSPSNKVTEKGKDVELRCDPISGHTALYWYRQSLGQGLEFLIYFQGNSAPDKSGLPSDRFSAERTGGSVSTLTIQRTQQEDSAVYLCASSKGQENTGELFFGEGSRLTVL.

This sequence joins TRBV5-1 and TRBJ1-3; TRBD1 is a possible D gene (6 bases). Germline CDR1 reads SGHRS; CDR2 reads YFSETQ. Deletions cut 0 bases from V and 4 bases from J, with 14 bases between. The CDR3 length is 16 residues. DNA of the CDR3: TGCGCCAGCAGCTTGGGGACAGACGATAGCGGAAACACCATATATTTT. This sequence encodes CASSLGTDDSGNTIYF. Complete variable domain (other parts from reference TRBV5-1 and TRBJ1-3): KAGVTQTPRYLIKTRGQQVTLSCSPISGHRSVSWYQQTPGQGLQFLFEYFSETQRNKGNFPGRFSGRQFSNSRSEMNVSTLELGDSALYLCASSLGTDDSGNTIYFGEGSWLTVV.

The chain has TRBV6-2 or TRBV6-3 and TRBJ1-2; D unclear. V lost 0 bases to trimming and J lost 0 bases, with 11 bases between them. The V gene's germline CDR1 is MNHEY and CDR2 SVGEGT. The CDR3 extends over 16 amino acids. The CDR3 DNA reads TGTGCCAGCAGTTACTCCGGGAGTCCCACTAACTATGGCTACACCTTC. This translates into CASSYSGSPTNYGYTF.

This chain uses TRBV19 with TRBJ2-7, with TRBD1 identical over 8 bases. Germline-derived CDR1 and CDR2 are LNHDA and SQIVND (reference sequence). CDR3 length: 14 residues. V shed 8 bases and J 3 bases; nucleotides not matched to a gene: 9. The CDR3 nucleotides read TGTGCCAGTCACTCGACCGGACAGGGCTACGAGCAGTACTTC. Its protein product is CASHSTGQGYEQYF.

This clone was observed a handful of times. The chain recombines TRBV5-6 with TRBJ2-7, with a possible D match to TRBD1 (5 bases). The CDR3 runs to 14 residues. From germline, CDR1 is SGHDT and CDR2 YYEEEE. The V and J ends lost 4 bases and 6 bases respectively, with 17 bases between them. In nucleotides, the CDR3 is TGTGCCAGCAGCCACCCGGAACAGGTTGCCGAGCAGTACTTC. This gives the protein CASSHPEQVAEQYF.

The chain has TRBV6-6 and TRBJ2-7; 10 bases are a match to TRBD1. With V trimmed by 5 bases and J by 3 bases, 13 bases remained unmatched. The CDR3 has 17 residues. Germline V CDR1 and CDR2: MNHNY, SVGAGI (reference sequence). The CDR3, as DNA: TGTGCCAGCAGTCCGGACTCCGGGACAGGGGACCACTACGAGCAGTACTTC. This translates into CASSPDSGTGDHYEQYF.

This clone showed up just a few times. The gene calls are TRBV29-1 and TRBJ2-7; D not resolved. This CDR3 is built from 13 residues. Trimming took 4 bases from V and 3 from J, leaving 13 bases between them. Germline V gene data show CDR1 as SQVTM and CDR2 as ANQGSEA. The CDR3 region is CSVVSSLYYEQYF. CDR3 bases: TGCAGCGTTGTTAGCTCTCTCTACTACGAGCAGTACTTC.

CDR3 sequence (DNA): TGTGCCAGCAGCGTAGCCATGAACACTGAAGCTTTCTTT. It specifies CASSVAMNTEAFF. The rearrangement joins TRBV9 to TRBJ1-1; D not certain. CDR3 size: 13 residues. Germline-derived CDR1 and CDR2 are SGDLS and YYNGEE. Trimming removed 0 bases from V and 0 bases from J, with 3 bases in between.

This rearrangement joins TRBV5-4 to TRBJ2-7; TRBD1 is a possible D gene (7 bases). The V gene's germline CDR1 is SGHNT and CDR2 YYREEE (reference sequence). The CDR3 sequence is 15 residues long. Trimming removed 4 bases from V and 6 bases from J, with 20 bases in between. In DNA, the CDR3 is TGTGCCAGCAGCCAAGGGGTCCCAGGGGGGTCCGAGCAGTACTTC. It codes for CASSQGVPGGSEQYF. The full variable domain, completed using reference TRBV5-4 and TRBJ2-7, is ETGVTQSPTHLIKTRGQQVTLRCSSQSGHNTVSWYQQALGQGPQFIFQYYREEENGRGNFPPRFSGLQFPNYSSELNVNALELDDSALYLCASSQGVPGGSEQYFGPGTRLTVT.

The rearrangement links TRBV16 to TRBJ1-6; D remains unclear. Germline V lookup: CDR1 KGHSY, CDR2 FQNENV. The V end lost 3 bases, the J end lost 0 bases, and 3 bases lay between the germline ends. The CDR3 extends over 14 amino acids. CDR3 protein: CASSHLSYNSPLHF. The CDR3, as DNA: TGTGCCAGCAGCCATCTCTCCTATAATTCACCCCTCCACTTT. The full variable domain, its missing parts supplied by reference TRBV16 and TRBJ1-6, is GEEVAQTPKHLVRGEGQKAKLYCAPIKGHSYVFWYQQVLKNEFKFLISFQNENVFDETGMPKERFSAKCLPNSPCSLEIQATKLEDSAVYFCASSHLSYNSPLHFGNGTRLTVT.

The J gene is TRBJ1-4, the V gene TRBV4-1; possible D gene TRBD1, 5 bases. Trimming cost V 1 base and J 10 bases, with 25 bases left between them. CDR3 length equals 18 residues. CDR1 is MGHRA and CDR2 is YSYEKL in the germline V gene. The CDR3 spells CASSQAVGRVGKEVKLFF. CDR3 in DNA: TGCGCCAGCAGCCAAGCAGTGGGCAGGGTGGGAAAAGAGGTAAAACTGTTTTTT.

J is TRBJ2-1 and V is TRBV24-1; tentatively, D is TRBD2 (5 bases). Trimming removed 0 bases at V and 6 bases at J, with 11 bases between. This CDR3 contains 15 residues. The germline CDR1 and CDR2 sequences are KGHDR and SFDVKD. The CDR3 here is CATSDLRATINEQFF. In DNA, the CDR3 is TGTGCCACCAGTGATTTGCGAGCGACTATCAATGAGCAGTTCTTC.

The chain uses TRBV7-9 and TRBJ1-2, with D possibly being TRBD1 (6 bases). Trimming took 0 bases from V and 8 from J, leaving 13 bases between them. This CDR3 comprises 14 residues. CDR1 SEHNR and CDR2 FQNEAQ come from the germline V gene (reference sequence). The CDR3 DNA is TGTGCCAGCAGCTTAGCGGGGGCGCGAGGAGGCTACACCTTC. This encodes CASSLAGARGGYTF.

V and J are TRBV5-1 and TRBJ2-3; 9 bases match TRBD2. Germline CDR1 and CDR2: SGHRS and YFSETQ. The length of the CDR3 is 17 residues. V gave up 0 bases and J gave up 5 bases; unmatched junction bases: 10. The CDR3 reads CASSLAPGSGGKDTQYF. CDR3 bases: TGCGCCAGCAGCTTGGCCCCTGGGAGCGGGGGGAAAGATACGCAGTATTTT.